These T cell receptor beta chains were read from a single sample in a study of T cells expressing NK-cell markers. TCRdb reprocessed the 5' RACE reads; each CDR3 protein has one entry and no DNA is given. Seen in this sample are 200,000 to 300,000 distinct CDR3 sequences; the ten most common clones hold under 0.5%. Material for sequencing was blood T cells: a sorted CD56 or NKG2C T cell subset, CD4+ or CD8+ T cells, or bulk PBMC T cells (not recorded which). These receptors were obtained from a man aged 18 to 29 in good health. Each CDR3 is given with its conserved first and last residue.

v_call: TRBV6-1
j_call: TRBJ2-1
cdr3_aa: CASRGLAGVTYNEQFF

v_call: TRBV19
j_call: TRBJ2-1
cdr3_aa: CASSLGKLASSSYNEQFF

v_call: TRBV12-3/TRBV12-4
j_call: TRBJ2-2
cdr3_aa: CASRKQGPGELFF

v_call: TRBV20-1
j_call: TRBJ1-1
cdr3_aa: CSAPREGGTEAFF

v_call: TRBV5-1
j_call: TRBJ2-4
cdr3_aa: CASSPLATLAKNIQYF

v_call: TRBV4-3
j_call: TRBJ2-2
cdr3_aa: CASSHGLAPGELFF

v_call: TRBV28
j_call: TRBJ2-1
cdr3_aa: CASMLGQTNPFF

v_call: TRBV6-2/TRBV6-3
j_call: TRBJ2-4
cdr3_aa: CASSYGHRGNIQYF

v_call: TRBV9
j_call: TRBJ2-2
cdr3_aa: CASSSTLAGASPGELFF

v_call: TRBV25-1
j_call: TRBJ2-2
cdr3_aa: CASSGVTASGTGELFF

v_call: TRBV20-1
j_call: TRBJ2-1
cdr3_aa: CSARMYLAGVNEQFF

v_call: TRBV24-1
j_call: TRBJ2-1
cdr3_aa: CATSEQGRLTYNEQFF

v_call: TRBV20-1
j_call: TRBJ2-2
cdr3_aa: CSARDGLAGELFF

v_call: TRBV4-3
j_call: TRBJ2-2
cdr3_aa: CASSLRTAGELFF

v_call: TRBV7-3
j_call: TRBJ2-3
cdr3_aa: CASSLRGGRRDTQYF

v_call: TRBV6-5
j_call: TRBJ1-5
cdr3_aa: CASTSGNQPQHF

v_call: TRBV3-1
j_call: TRBJ2-1
cdr3_aa: CASSQVRGPYNEQFF

v_call: TRBV3-1
j_call: TRBJ2-3
cdr3_aa: CASSQDRRDRWDTQYF

v_call: TRBV7-9
j_call: TRBJ2-3
cdr3_aa: CASSHGVDTQYF

v_call: TRBV10-3
j_call: TRBJ2-7
cdr3_aa: CAISERGSSYEQYF

v_call: TRBV12-3/TRBV12-4
j_call: TRBJ2-1
cdr3_aa: CASRGTGDTYNEQFF

v_call: TRBV29-1
j_call: TRBJ2-7
cdr3_aa: CSVSRDRGRYEQYF

v_call: TRBV10-3
j_call: TRBJ2-3
cdr3_aa: CAIRNQDTQYF

v_call: TRBV12-3/TRBV12-4
j_call: TRBJ1-5
cdr3_aa: CASSRTGGNQPQHF

v_call: TRBV6-2/TRBV6-3
j_call: TRBJ1-2
cdr3_aa: CASIGGSNYGYTF

v_call: TRBV10-3
j_call: TRBJ2-7
cdr3_aa: CAISGTTSYEQYF

v_call: TRBV25-1
j_call: TRBJ2-1
cdr3_aa: CASPPLGPYNEQFF

v_call: TRBV6-5
j_call: TRBJ1-4
cdr3_aa: CASRGRTTNNEKLFF